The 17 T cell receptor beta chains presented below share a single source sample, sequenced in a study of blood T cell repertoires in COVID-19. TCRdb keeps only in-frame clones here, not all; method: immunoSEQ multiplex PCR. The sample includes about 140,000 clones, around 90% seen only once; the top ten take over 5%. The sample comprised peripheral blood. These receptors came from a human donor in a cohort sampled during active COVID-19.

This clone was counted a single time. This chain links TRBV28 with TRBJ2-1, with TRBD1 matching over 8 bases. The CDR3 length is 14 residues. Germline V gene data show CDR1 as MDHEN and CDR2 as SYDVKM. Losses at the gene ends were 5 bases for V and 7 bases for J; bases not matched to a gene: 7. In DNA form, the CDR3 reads TGTGCCAGCAGTCCAGGGACAGGTTGGAATGAGCAGTTCTTC. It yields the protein CASSPGTGWNEQFF.

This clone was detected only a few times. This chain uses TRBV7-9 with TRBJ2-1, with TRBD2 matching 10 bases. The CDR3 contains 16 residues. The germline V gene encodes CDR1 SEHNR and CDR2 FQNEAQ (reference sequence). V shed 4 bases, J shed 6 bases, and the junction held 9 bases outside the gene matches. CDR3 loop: CASSSTASGRVNEQFF. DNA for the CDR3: TGTGCCAGCAGCTCGACTGCCAGCGGGAGGGTCAATGAGCAGTTCTTC.

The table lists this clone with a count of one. The CDR3 sequence is CASSLVAAPSYYEQYF. CDR3 DNA: TGCGCCAGCAGCTTGGTGGCGGCTCCGTCTTACTACGAGCAGTACTTC. This sequence joins TRBV5-1 and TRBJ2-7, with D uncertain. There are 16 residues in the CDR3. With 0 bases removed from V and 3 bases from J, the gap between germline ends came to 16 bases. Per germline, CDR1 SGHRS and CDR2 YFSETQ.

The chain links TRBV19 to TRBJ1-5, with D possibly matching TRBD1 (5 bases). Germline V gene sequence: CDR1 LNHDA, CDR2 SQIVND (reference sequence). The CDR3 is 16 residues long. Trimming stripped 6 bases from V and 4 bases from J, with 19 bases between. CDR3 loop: CASSPSHRSFNQPQHF. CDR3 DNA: TGTGCCAGTAGCCCCAGCCACAGGTCGTTTAATCAGCCCCAGCATTTT.

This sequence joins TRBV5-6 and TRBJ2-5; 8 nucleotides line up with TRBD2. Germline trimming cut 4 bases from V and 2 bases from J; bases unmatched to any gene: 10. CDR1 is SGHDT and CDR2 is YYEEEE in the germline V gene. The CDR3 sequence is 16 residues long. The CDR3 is CASSLQTSGLQETQYF. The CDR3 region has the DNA TGTGCCAGCAGCCTCCAAACTAGCGGATTACAAGAGACCCAGTACTTC.

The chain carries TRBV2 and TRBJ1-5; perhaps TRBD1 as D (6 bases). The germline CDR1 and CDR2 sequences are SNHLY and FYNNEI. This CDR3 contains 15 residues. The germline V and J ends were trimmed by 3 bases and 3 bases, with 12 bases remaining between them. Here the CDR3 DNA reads TGTGCCAGCAGTGAGGGCAGGGGATACAATCAGCCCCAGCATTTT. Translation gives CASSEGRGYNQPQHF. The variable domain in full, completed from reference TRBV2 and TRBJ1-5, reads EPEVTQTPSHQVTQMGQEVILRCVPISNHLYFYWYRQILGQKVEFLVSFYNNEISEKSEIFDDQFSVERPDGSNFTLKIRSTKLEDSAMYFCASSEGRGYNQPQHFGDGTRLSIL.

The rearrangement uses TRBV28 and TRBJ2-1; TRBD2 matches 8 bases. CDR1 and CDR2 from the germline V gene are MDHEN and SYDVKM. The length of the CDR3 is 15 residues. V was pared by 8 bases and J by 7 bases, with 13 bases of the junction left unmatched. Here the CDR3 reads CASSKGGTRSNEQFF. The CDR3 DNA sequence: TGTGCCAGCTCGAAGGGGGGGACTAGATCGAATGAGCAGTTCTTC.

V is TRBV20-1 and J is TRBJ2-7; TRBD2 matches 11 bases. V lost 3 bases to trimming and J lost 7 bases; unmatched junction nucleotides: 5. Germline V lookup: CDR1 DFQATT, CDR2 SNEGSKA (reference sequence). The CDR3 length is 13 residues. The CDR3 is CSASVAGGGEQYF. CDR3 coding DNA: TGCAGTGCTAGTGTAGCGGGAGGGGGGGAGCAGTACTTC.

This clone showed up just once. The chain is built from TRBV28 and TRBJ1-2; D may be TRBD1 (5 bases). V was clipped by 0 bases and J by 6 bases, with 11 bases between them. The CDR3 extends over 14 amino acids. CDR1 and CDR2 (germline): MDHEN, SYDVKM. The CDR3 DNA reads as TGTGCCAGCAGTTTATGGGGCAGGGCGGATGGCTACACCTTC. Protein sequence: CASSLWGRADGYTF.

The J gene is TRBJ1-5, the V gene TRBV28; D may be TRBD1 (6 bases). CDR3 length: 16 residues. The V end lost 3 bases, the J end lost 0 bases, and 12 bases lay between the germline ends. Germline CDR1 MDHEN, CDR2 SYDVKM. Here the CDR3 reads CASSFTGPYSNQPQHF. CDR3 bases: TGTGCCAGCAGTTTTACAGGGCCGTATAGCAATCAGCCCCAGCATTTT.

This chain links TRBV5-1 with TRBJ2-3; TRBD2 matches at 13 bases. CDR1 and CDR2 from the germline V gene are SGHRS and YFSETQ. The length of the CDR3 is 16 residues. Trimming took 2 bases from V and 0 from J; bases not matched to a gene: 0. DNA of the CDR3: TGCGCCAGCAGCTTACTAGCGGGGGGGAGCACAGATACGCAGTATTTT. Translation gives CASSLLAGGSTDTQYF.

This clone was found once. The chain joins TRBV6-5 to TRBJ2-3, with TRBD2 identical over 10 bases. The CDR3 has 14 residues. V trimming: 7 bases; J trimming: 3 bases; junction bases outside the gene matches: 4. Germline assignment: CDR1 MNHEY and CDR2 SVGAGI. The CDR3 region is CASTQGLATDTQYF. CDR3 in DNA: TGTGCCAGCACCCAGGGACTAGCGACAGATACGCAGTATTTT.

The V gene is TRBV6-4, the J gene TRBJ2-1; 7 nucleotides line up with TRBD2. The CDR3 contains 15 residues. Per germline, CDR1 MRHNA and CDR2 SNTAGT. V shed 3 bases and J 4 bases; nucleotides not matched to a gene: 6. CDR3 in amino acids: CASSETSGVYNEQFF. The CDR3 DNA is TGTGCCAGCAGTGAGACCAGCGGGGTTTACAATGAGCAGTTCTTC.

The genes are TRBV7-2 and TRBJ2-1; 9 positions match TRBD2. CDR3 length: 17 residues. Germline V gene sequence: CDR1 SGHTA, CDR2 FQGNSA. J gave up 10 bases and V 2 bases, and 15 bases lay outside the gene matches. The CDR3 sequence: CASSLNPLAGSGGEQFF. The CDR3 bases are TGTGCCAGCAGCTTAAACCCCCTAGCGGGATCGGGGGGCGAGCAGTTCTTC.

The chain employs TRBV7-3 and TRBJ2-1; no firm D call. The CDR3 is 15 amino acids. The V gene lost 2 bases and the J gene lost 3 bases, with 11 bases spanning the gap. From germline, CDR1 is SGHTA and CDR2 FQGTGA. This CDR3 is CASSLSLGRYNEQFF. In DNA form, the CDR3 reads TGTGCCAGCAGCTTATCGCTAGGTCGCTACAATGAGCAGTTCTTC.

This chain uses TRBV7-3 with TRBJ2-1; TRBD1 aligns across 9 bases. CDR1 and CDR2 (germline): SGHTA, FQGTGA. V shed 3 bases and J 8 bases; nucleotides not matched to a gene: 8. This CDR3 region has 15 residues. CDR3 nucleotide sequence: TGTGCCAGCAGCTTCCGGACAGGGGCGATGGATGAGCAGTTCTTC. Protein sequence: CASSFRTGAMDEQFF.

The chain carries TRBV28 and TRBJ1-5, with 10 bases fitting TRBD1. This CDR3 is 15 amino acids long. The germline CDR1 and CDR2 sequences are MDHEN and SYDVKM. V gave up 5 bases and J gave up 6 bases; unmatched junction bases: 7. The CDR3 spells CASSIGTGVGQPQHF. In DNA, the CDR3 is TGTGCCAGCAGTATCGGGACAGGGGTGGGTCAGCCCCAGCATTTT.